Presented here are 14 T cell receptor beta chains from one specimen sequenced in a study of blood T cells in healthy people across ages. Using a J-beta primer mix together with a sample-barcoded 5' primer, a second PCR was run for roughly 6 to 12 cycles. TCRdb analysed the 5' RACE reads with MiXCR anew, one entry per CDR3 protein. The sample contains 1.8 million or so distinct CDR3 sequences, around 42% of which appear only once. The sample taken for sequencing was blood. These TCRs come from a human donor in good health.

The chain has TRBV7-9 and TRBJ2-2, with 9 bases identical to TRBD1. Germline CDR1 SEHNR, CDR2 FQNEAQ (reference sequence). V was pared by 5 bases and J by 4 bases, with 8 bases of the junction left unmatched. The CDR3 loop spans 16 amino acids. The CDR3 coding sequence is TGTGCCAGCAGCCCACGGGACAGGGAACGCACCGGGGAGCTGTTTTTT. Translating it yields CASSPRDRERTGELFF.

On this clonotype itself: One end of the junction does not line up with germline, which may come from a read error. V usage is TRBV6-2 or TRBV6-3 and J usage is TRBJ2-3; D remains ambiguous. Germline CDR1 is MNHEY and CDR2 is SVGEGT. This CDR3 region has 13 residues. CDR3 sequence reads: CASSGLSTDAQYF. CDR3 coding DNA: TGTGCCAGCAGTGGTCTAAGCACAGATGCGCAGTATTTT.

The sample holds a few counts of this clonotype. The chain carries TRBV6-6 and TRBJ1-4; no firm D call. The CDR3 loop spans 12 amino acids. Germline-derived CDR1 and CDR2 are MNHNY and SVGAGI (reference sequence). V lost 2 bases and J 8 bases, leaving 6 bases between the germline ends. The CDR3: CASSYAGEKLFF. CDR3 sequence (DNA): TGTGCCAGCAGTTACGCGGGGGAAAAACTGTTTTTT.

This chain uses TRBV5-4 with TRBJ2-3; maybe TRBD2 (5 bases). The CDR3 consists of 16 residues. V lost 0 bases, J lost 0 bases, and 11 bases lay in between. The germline gives CDR1 SGHNT, CDR2 YYREEE (reference sequence). As DNA, the CDR3 is TGTGCCAGCAGCTTGGAAGGAGGCCCAAGCACAGATACGCAGTATTTT. It specifies CASSLEGGPSTDTQYF.

This clonotype was picked up a small number of times. V is TRBV7-9 and J is TRBJ1-5, with 9 nucleotides matching TRBD1. Germline V lookup: CDR1 SEHNR, CDR2 FQNEAQ (reference sequence). Trimming removed 5 bases from V and 4 bases from J; junction bases left unmatched: 6. The CDR3 runs 15 residues. The CDR3 spells CASSRTGAKNQPQHF. The CDR3 DNA follows: TGTGCCAGCAGCCGGACAGGGGCGAAAAATCAGCCCCAGCATTTT.

This clonotype has at least ten counts. This sequence joins TRBV7-2 and TRBJ2-5; TRBD1 aligns across 7 bases. The J segment lost 5 bases and the V segment lost 4 bases, leaving 7 bases of the junction unmatched. CDR3 length: 14 amino acids. Germline V lookup: CDR1 SGHTA, CDR2 FQGNSA. In DNA, the CDR3 is TGTGCCAGCAGCTCGACAGGGTCGGGGGAGACCCAGTACTTC. Its translation: CASSSTGSGETQYF.

This chain links TRBV10-3 with TRBJ2-7; 9 nucleotides match TRBD1. Germline V gene data show CDR1 as ENHRY and CDR2 as SYGVKD. This CDR3 has 13 amino acids. With 6 bases clipped from V and 4 bases from J, the junction kept 4 bases outside the gene matches. The CDR3 loop reads CAIRGQGPYEQYF. The CDR3 coding sequence is TGTGCCATCAGAGGACAGGGGCCGTACGAGCAGTACTTC.

In regard to this clonotype: This may be a read error, as it is one base from a much larger clone. The gene calls are TRBV4-2 and TRBJ1-1; TRBD1 matches at 8 bases. Germline values: CDR1 LGHNA, CDR2 YNFKEQ. With 7 bases clipped from V and 0 bases from J, the junction kept 10 bases outside the gene matches. The CDR3 has 16 amino acids. CDR3 loop: CASNNEQGGMNTEAFF. In DNA form, the CDR3 reads TGTGCCAGCAACAATGAACAGGGGGGAATGAACACTGAAGCTTTCTTT.

This clonotype showed up just a few times. The chain recombines TRBV11-2 with TRBJ2-3; 7 bases agree with TRBD1. V shed 4 bases, J shed 1 base, and the junction held 8 bases outside the gene matches. The CDR3 has 16 residues. Germline-derived CDR1 and CDR2 are SGHAT and FQNNGV. CDR3 in amino acids: CASSSGQVYRTDTQYF. The CDR3 coding sequence is TGTGCCAGCAGCTCTGGACAGGTCTATCGCACAGATACGCAGTATTTT.

The chain couples TRBV11-2 to TRBJ2-4, with no clear D. With the DNA end fitting TRBJ2-5 better, the J assignment may be wrong. Germline CDR1 reads SGHAT; CDR2 reads FQNNGV. CDR3 length equals 13 residues. The chain's CDR3 is CASSLDFVETQYF. The DNA for the CDR3 is TGTGCCAGCAGCTTAGATTTTGTGGAGACCCAGTACTTC.

V and J are TRBV9 and TRBJ2-3; D gene ambiguous. The germline gives CDR1 SGDLS, CDR2 YYNGEE. CDR3 length: 14 residues. V lost 4 bases to trimming and J lost 4 bases, with 13 bases between them. The CDR3 nucleotides are TGTGCCAGCAGCCCCTCAAAGCAGGCAGATACGCAGTATTTT. It is translated as CASSPSKQADTQYF. The full variable domain, its missing parts supplied by reference TRBV9 and TRBJ2-3, is DSGVTQTPKHLITATGQRVTLRCSPRSGDLSVYWYQQSLDQGLQFLIQYYNGEERAKGNILERFSAQQFPDLHSELNLSSLELGDSALYFCASSPSKQADTQYFGPGTRLTVL.

This clonotype was seen more than once but under ten times. The chain couples TRBV20-1 to TRBJ1-5; no clear D gene. The CDR3 contains 13 residues. From germline, CDR1 is DFQATT and CDR2 SNEGSKA (reference sequence). With 5 bases removed from V and 0 bases from J, the gap between germline ends came to 8 bases. The CDR3 loop is CSAQGYSNQPQHF. The DNA of the CDR3 is TGCAGTGCTCAAGGGTATAGCAATCAGCCCCAGCATTTT.

This clonotype was observed a single time. The chain combines TRBV7-2 with TRBJ1-2; 9 bases align to TRBD1. CDR1 and CDR2 from the germline V gene are SGHTA and FQGNSA. The CDR3 is 16 amino acids. V lost 4 bases and J lost 4; bases outside the gene matches: 10. DNA for the CDR3: TGTGCCAGCAGCTCAGACGAGGACAGGGGCTTCTATGGCTACACCTTC. Its protein is CASSSDEDRGFYGYTF.

This clonotype was observed a few times. This chain links TRBV9 with TRBJ2-1, with TRBD2 identical over 8 bases. CDR1 SGDLS and CDR2 YYNGEE come from the germline V gene. The junction had 7 bases not matched to a gene; V was cut back by 3 bases and J by 5 bases. The CDR3 contains 15 residues. The CDR3 region is CASSATAGEDNEQFF. CDR3 DNA sequence: TGTGCCAGCAGCGCAACAGCGGGGGAGGACAATGAGCAGTTCTTC.